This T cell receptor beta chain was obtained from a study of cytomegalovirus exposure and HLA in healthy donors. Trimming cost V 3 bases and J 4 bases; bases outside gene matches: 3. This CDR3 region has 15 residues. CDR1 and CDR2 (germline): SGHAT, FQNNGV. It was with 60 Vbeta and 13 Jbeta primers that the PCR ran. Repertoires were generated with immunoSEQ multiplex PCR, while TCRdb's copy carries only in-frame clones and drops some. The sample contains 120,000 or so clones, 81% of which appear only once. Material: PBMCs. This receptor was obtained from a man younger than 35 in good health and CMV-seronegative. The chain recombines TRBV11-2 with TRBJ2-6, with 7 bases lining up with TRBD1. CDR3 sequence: CASSFTGAGANVLTF. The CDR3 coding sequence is TGTGCCAGCAGCTTTACAGGGGCCGGGGCCAACGTCCTGACTTTC. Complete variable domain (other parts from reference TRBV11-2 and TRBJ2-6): EAGVAQSPRYKIIEKRQSVAFWCNPISGHATLYWYQQILGQGPKLLIQFQNNGVVDDSQLPKDRFSAERLKGVDSTLKIQPAKLEDSAVYLCASSFTGAGANVLTFGAGSRLTVL.